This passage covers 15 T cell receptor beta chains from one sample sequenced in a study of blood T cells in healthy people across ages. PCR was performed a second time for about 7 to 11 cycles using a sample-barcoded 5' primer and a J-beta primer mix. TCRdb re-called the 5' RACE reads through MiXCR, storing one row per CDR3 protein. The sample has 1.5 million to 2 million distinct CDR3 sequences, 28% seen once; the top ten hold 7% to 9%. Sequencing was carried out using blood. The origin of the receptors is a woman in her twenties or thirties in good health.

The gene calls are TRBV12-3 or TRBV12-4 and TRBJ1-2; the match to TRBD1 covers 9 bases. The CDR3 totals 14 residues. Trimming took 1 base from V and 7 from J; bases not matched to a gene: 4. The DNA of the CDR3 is TGTGCCAGCAGTTTAGGGGACAGGGCAAGTGGCTACACCTTC. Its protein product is CASSLGDRASGYTF.

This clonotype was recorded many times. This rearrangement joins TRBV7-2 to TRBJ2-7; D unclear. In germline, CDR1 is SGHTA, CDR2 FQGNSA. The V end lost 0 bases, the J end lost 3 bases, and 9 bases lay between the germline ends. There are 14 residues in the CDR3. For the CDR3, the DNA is TGTGCCAGCAGCTTAGCGCTGGGGATCTACGAGCAGTACTTC. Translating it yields CASSLALGIYEQYF. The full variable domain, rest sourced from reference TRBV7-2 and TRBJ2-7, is GAGVSQSPSNKVTEKGKDVELRCDPISGHTALYWYRQSLGQGLEFLIYFQGNSAPDKSGLPSDRFSAERTGGSVSTLTIQRTQQEDSAVYLCASSLALGIYEQYFGPGTRLTVT.

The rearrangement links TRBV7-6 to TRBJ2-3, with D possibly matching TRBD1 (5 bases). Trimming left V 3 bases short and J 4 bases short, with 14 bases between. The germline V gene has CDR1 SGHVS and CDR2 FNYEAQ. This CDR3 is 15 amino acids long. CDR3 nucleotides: TGTGCCAGCAGCTTGGGGCCGTCCGCGGCAGATACGCAGTATTTT. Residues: CASSLGPSAADTQYF.

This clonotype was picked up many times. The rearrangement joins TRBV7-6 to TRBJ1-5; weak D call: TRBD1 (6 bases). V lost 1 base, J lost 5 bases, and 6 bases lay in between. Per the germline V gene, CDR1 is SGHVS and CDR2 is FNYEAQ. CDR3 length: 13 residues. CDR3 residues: CASSLGGHQPQHF. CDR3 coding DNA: TGTGCCAGCAGCTTAGGGGGGCATCAGCCCCAGCATTTT.

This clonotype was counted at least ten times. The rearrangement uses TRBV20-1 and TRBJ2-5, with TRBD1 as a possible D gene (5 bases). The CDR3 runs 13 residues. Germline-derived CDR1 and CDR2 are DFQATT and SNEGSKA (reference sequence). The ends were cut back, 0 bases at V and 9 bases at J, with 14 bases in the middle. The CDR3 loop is CSAREEGLRAQYF. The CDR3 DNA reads TGCAGTGCTAGAGAGGAAGGGCTCAGGGCCCAGTACTTC.

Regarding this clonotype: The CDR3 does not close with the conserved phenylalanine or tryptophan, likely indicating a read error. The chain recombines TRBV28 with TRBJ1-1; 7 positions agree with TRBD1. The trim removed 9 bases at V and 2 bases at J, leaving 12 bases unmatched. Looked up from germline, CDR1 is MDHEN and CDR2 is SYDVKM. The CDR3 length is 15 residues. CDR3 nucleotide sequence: TGTGCCAGTCTCCTGGGAGGAGGGGGCAACACTGAAGCTTTCTCT. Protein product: CASLLGGGGNTEAFS.

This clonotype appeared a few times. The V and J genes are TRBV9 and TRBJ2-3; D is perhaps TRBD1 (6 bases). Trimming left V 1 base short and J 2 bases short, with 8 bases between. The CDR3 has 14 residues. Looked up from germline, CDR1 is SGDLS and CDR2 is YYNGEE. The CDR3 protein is CASSVKGDTDTQYF. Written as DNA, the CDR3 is TGTGCCAGCAGCGTAAAGGGGGACACAGATACGCAGTATTTT. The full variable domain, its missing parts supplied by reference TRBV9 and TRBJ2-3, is DSGVTQTPKHLITATGQRVTLRCSPRSGDLSVYWYQQSLDQGLQFLIQYYNGEERAKGNILERFSAQQFPDLHSELNLSSLELGDSALYFCASSVKGDTDTQYFGPGTRLTVL.

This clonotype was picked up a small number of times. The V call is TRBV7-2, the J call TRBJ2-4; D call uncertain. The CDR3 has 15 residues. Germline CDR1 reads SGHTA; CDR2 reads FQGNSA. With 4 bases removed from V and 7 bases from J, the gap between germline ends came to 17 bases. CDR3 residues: CASSSPRRVGNIQYF. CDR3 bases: TGTGCCAGCAGCTCACCCCGACGGGTGGGGAACATTCAGTACTTC.

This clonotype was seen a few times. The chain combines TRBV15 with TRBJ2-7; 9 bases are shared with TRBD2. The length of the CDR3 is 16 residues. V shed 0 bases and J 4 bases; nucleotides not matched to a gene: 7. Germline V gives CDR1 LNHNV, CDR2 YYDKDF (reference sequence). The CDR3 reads CATSRDRETSGYEQYF. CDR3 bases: TGTGCCACCAGCAGAGATCGCGAGACTAGCGGATACGAGCAGTACTTC.

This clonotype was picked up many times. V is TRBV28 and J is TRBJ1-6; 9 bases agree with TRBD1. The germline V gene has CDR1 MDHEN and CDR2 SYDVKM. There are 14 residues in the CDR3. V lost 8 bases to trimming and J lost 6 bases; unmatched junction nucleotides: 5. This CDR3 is CASASGQGNSPLHF. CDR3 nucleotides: TGTGCCAGCGCCTCGGGACAGGGTAATTCACCCCTCCACTTT. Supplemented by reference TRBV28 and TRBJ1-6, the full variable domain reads DVKVTQSSRYLVKRTGEKVFLECVQDMDHENMFWYRQDPGLGLRLIYFSYDVKMKEKGDIPEGYSVSREKKERFSLILESASTNQTSMYLCASASGQGNSPLHFGNGTRLTVT.

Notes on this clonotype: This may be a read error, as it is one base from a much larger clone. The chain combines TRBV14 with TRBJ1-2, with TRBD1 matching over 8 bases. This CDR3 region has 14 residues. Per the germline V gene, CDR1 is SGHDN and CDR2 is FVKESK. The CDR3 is CASSQAGGPYDYTF. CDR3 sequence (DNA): TGTGCCAGCAGCCAAGCAGGGGGCCCCTATGACTACACCTTC.

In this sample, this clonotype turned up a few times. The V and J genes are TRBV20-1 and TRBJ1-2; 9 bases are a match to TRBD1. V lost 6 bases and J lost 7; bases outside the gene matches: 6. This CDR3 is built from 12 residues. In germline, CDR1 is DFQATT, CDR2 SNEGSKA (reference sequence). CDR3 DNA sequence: TGCAGTGCCCGGACAGGGGAGGGTGGCTACACCTTC. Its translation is CSARTGEGGYTF.

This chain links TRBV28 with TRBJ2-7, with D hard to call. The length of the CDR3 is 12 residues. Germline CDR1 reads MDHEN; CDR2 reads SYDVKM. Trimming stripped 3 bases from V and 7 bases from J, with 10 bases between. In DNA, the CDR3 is TGTGCCAGCAGTTTCGTCGTAAGAGAGCAGTACTTC. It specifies CASSFVVREQYF.

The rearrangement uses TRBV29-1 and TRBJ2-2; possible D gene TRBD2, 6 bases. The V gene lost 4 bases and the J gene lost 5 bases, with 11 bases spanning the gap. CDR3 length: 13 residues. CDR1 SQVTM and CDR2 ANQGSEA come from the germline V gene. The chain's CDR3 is CSVGKGGTGELFF. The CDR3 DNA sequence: TGCAGCGTTGGGAAGGGAGGAACCGGGGAGCTGTTTTTT.

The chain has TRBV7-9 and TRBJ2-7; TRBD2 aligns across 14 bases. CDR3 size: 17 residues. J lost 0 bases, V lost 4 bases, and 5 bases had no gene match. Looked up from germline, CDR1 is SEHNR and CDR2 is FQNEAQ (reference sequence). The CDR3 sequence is CASSSGLAGGGSYEQYF. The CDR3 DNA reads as TGTGCCAGCAGCTCTGGACTAGCGGGAGGCGGCTCCTACGAGCAGTACTTC.